These 26 T cell receptor beta chains share one sample of origin, sequenced in a study of stem cell transplantation in POMP-related autoinflammatory disease. Which antigens these TCRs recognize remains unknown. Points from the study as a whole: Patients with PRAID showed a restricted number of unique TRB V-J gene pairings. Across all analyzed T-cell subsets, patients with PRAID tended toward reduced diversity and increased clonality.

Assay: immunoSEQ multiplex PCR; the TCRdb copy retains only in-frame clones and omits some. The table has thousands of clones, about 89% seen once. The sample in question was CD8+ T cells from PBMCs, obtained before stem cell transplantation. These TCRs come from a human donor with POMP-related autoinflammation and immune dysregulation (PRAID).

The rearrangement links TRBV7-9 to TRBJ1-1; perhaps TRBD1 as D (6 bases). V dropped 5 bases and J dropped 0 bases, with 13 bases sitting between them. There are 15 residues in the CDR3. The germline V gene encodes CDR1 SEHNR and CDR2 FQNEAQ (reference sequence). In nucleotides, the CDR3 is TGTGCCAGCAGCGAATCCGGGACACTGAACACTGAAGCTTTCTTT. Translating it yields CASSESGTLNTEAFF.

This sequence joins TRBV2 and TRBJ1-1, with D unclear. CDR1 is SNHLY and CDR2 is FYNNEI in the germline V gene. V was cut by 6 bases and J by 0 bases, with 14 bases left in between. The CDR3 sequence is 15 residues long. CDR3: CASSWKGHLNTEAFF. Written as DNA, the CDR3 is TGTGCCAGCAGCTGGAAGGGCCACTTGAACACTGAAGCTTTCTTT.

V gene TRBV15 combines with J gene TRBJ2-1; TRBD1 aligns across 7 bases. The CDR3 has 17 residues. CDR1 and CDR2 from the germline V gene are LNHNV and YYDKDF (reference sequence). V shed 3 bases and J 4 bases; nucleotides not matched to a gene: 12. The CDR3 region is CATSSELRAGGYNEQFF. CDR3 bases: TGTGCCACCAGCAGCGAGCTCAGGGCAGGGGGATACAATGAGCAGTTCTTC.

The chain has TRBV7-6 and TRBJ2-3; perhaps TRBD2 as D (5 bases). CDR3 length: 14 amino acids. Germline V gene lookup returns CDR1 SGHVS and CDR2 FNYEAQ. Trimming removed 5 bases at V and 4 bases at J, with 13 bases between. CDR3 sequence: CASSLAGGADTQYF. The CDR3 DNA reads as TGTGCCAGCAGCCTGGCAGGAGGCGCAGATACGCAGTATTTT.

The chain is built from TRBV7-9 and TRBJ2-3, with D perhaps TRBD2 (6 bases). The CDR3 runs to 15 residues. Germline V gene sequence: CDR1 SEHNR, CDR2 FQNEAQ (reference sequence). Trimming took 5 bases from V and 6 from J, leaving 18 bases between them. Here the CDR3 DNA reads TGTGCCAGCAGCCCCCGACTAGATAGAGCCGATACGCAGTATTTT. Translated, it gives CASSPRLDRADTQYF.

The gene calls are TRBV19 and TRBJ1-5; no reliable D call. The CDR3 extends over 15 amino acids. In germline, CDR1 is LNHDA, CDR2 SQIVND (reference sequence). The V end lost 3 bases, the J end lost 8 bases, and 17 bases lay between the germline ends. CDR3 nucleotides: TGTGCCAGTAGTATTTTCACCCGCCCTACGGAGCCCCAGCATTTT. Its protein product is CASSIFTRPTEPQHF.

The V and J genes are TRBV25-1 and TRBJ1-1, with 7 nucleotides matching TRBD1. Germline V gene sequence: CDR1 MGHDK, CDR2 SYGVNS. The CDR3 consists of 16 residues. Germline trimming cut 3 bases from V and 3 bases from J; bases unmatched to any gene: 10. The CDR3 here is CASSDVPTGKDTEAFF. The CDR3 DNA reads TGTGCCAGCAGTGATGTCCCGACAGGGAAGGACACTGAAGCTTTCTTT. Using reference TRBV25-1 and TRBJ1-1 for the parts outside the CDR3, the full variable domain is EADIYQTPRYLVIGTGKKITLECSQTMGHDKMYWYQQDPGMELHLIHYSYGVNSTEKGDLSSESTVSRIRTEHFPLTLESARPSHTSQYLCASSDVPTGKDTEAFFGQGTRLTVV.

The chain is built from TRBV13 and TRBJ1-1; the D is unclear. Germline V lookup: CDR1 PRHDT, CDR2 FYEKMQ (reference sequence). With 8 bases removed from V and 5 bases from J, the gap between germline ends came to 15 bases. The CDR3 covers 13 residues. CDR3 DNA: TGTGCCAGCTCTACCGAAGGTACGACTGAAGCTTTCTTT. This sequence encodes CASSTEGTTEAFF. Full variable domain (rest looked up from reference TRBV13 and TRBJ1-1): AAGVIQSPRHLIKEKRETATLKCYPIPRHDTVYWYQQGPGQDPQFLISFYEKMQSDKGSIPDRFSAQQFSDYHSELNMSSLELGDSALYFCASSTEGTTEAFFGQGTRLTVV.

V usage is TRBV11-1 and J usage is TRBJ1-1; D ambiguous. Looked up from germline, CDR1 is SGHAT and CDR2 is FQDESV (reference sequence). Trimming shortened V by 2 bases and J by 3 bases, and 10 bases separated the two germline ends. CDR3 length: 14 residues. The CDR3 is CASSLQASYTEAFF. CDR3 sequence (DNA): TGTGCCAGCAGCTTACAGGCCTCCTACACTGAAGCTTTCTTT.

This chain links TRBV7-9 with TRBJ2-1; D could derive from TRBD1 or TRBD2 (5 bases each). Germline V gene sequence: CDR1 SEHNR, CDR2 FQNEAQ (reference sequence). The CDR3 totals 11 residues. Trimming pared 4 bases from V and 7 bases from J, leaving 5 bases between. This chain's CDR3 is CASSWGNEQFF. The CDR3 nucleotides are TGTGCCAGCAGCTGGGGGAATGAGCAGTTCTTC.

The CDR3 sequence: CASSVGGTYQETQYF. DNA of the CDR3: TGTGCCAGCAGCGTAGGGGGGACGTACCAAGAGACCCAGTACTTC. The V call is TRBV9, the J call TRBJ2-5; D possibly matches TRBD1 or TRBD2 (5 bases each). Germline lookup yields CDR1 SGDLS and CDR2 YYNGEE. Between the trimmed V and J ends, which lost 0 bases and 0 bases, there was a span of 9 bases. The CDR3 is made up of 15 amino acids.

The rearrangement uses TRBV7-3 and TRBJ2-1; 8 positions agree with TRBD2. CDR3 size: 16 residues. With 0 bases clipped from V and 7 bases from J, the junction kept 8 bases outside the gene matches. Germline V gene sequence: CDR1 SGHTA, CDR2 FQGTGA. CDR3 protein: CASSLTPSGGRNEQFF. The CDR3 DNA is TGTGCCAGCAGCTTAACCCCATCGGGAGGGCGGAATGAGCAGTTCTTC.

V usage is TRBV27 and J usage is TRBJ2-7; 7 bases are a match to TRBD2. Looked up from germline, CDR1 is MNHEY and CDR2 is SMNVEV (reference sequence). CDR3 length equals 16 residues. After removal of 0 bases from V and 1 base from J, the junction contained 6 bases not matched to a gene. The CDR3 DNA reads as TGTGCCAGCAGTTTATCCGATGGGGGGGATTCCTACGAGCAGTACTTC. It codes for CASSLSDGGDSYEQYF.

This chain joins TRBV19 and TRBJ2-1; TRBD2 matches at 8 bases. Germline loops: CDR1 LNHDA, CDR2 SQIVND (reference sequence). The CDR3 is 15 amino acids. The trim removed 1 base at V and 4 bases at J, leaving 3 bases unmatched. CDR3 coding DNA: TGTGCCAGTAGTATAGGGACTAGCTCTTACAATGAGCAGTTCTTC. It is translated as CASSIGTSSYNEQFF. Combining the CDR3 with reference TRBV19 and TRBJ2-1 gives the whole variable domain DGGITQSPKYLFRKEGQNVTLSCEQNLNHDAMYWYRQDPGQGLRLIYYSQIVNDFQKGDIAEGYSVSREKKESFPLTVTSAQKNPTAFYLCASSIGTSSYNEQFFGPGTRLTVL.

This clone has just a few counts. The chain links TRBV30 to TRBJ1-2, with D unclear. V was shortened by 8 bases and J by 3 bases, with 13 bases between the two germline ends. The CDR3 is made up of 12 amino acids. From germline, CDR1 is GTSNPN and CDR2 SVGIG (reference sequence). CDR3 DNA: TGTGCCGGACTACTGATGTACTATGGCTACACCTTC. This sequence encodes CAGLLMYYGYTF.

The genes are TRBV5-8 and TRBJ2-1; no clear D gene. Trimming pared 1 base from V and 3 bases from J, leaving 5 bases between. CDR1 and CDR2 (germline): SGHTS, YDEGEE. This CDR3 comprises 13 residues. The CDR3 is CASSLYSYNEQFF. For the CDR3, the DNA is TGTGCCAGCAGCTTGTACAGCTACAATGAGCAGTTCTTC.

The chain combines TRBV19 with TRBJ1-1, with unresolved D. The V and J ends lost 7 bases and 1 base respectively, with 7 bases between them. Germline assignment: CDR1 LNHDA and CDR2 SQIVND (reference sequence). The CDR3 is 12 residues long. CDR3 bases: TGTGCCAGTATGGAGGGGAACACTGAAGCTTTCTTT. Amino acids: CASMEGNTEAFF.

The rearrangement links TRBV28 to TRBJ2-3; 10 nucleotides line up with TRBD2. The J segment lost 0 bases and the V segment lost 3 bases, leaving 3 bases of the junction unmatched. Germline CDR1 is MDHEN and CDR2 is SYDVKM. The CDR3 spans 16 residues. This CDR3 is CASSLGLATSTDTQYF. The CDR3 DNA reads as TGTGCCAGCAGTTTGGGACTAGCGACTAGCACAGATACGCAGTATTTT. Using reference TRBV28 and TRBJ2-3 for the parts outside the CDR3, the full variable domain is DVKVTQSSRYLVKRTGEKVFLECVQDMDHENMFWYRQDPGLGLRLIYFSYDVKMKEKGDIPEGYSVSREKKERFSLILESASTNQTSMYLCASSLGLATSTDTQYFGPGTRLTVL.

This chain uses TRBV7-2 with TRBJ2-3, with 8 bases identical to TRBD2. CDR1 is SGHTA and CDR2 is FQGNSA in the germline V gene. V dropped 2 bases and J dropped 0; count of bases not matched to a gene: 1. The CDR3 consists of 15 residues. The CDR3 is CASSLSSGSTDTQYF. CDR3 DNA sequence: TGTGCCAGCAGCTTATCTAGCGGGAGCACAGATACGCAGTATTTT.

The DNA for the CDR3 is TGTGCCAGCAGTTCGGACTTCAGCTCCTACAATGAGCAGTTCTTC. It is translated as CASSSDFSSYNEQFF. The chain combines TRBV28 with TRBJ2-1, with a weak D call TRBD2 (5 bases). This CDR3 comprises 15 residues. Trimming removed 4 bases from V and 0 bases from J, with 10 bases in between. Germline CDR1 MDHEN, CDR2 SYDVKM.

The chain links TRBV9 to TRBJ2-3, with D perhaps matching TRBD2 (7 bases). The CDR3 is made up of 15 amino acids. V was clipped by 0 bases and J by 3 bases, with 11 bases between them. Germline V gene sequence: CDR1 SGDLS, CDR2 YYNGEE. CDR3 nucleotides: TGTGCCAGCAGCGTAGAAGGGGGAGGGACAGATACGCAGTATTTT. Residues: CASSVEGGGTDTQYF.

This rearrangement joins TRBV9 to TRBJ2-5, with TRBD1 identical over 10 bases. Germline assignment: CDR1 SGDLS and CDR2 YYNGEE. There are 14 residues in the CDR3. V lost 4 bases to trimming and J lost 5 bases; unmatched junction nucleotides: 5. The CDR3 nucleotides are TGTGCCAGCAGCCCCGACAGGGGGCGGGAGACCCAGTACTTC. Translated: CASSPDRGRETQYF.

The chain couples TRBV6-5 to TRBJ2-7, with D perhaps given as TRBD1 or TRBD2 (5 bases each). Germline CDR1 and CDR2: MNHEY and SVGAGI. CDR3 size: 13 residues. The V gene lost 6 bases and the J gene lost 7 bases, with 16 bases spanning the gap. In DNA, the CDR3 is TGTGCCAGCAGAAGTCCAGGGACGAGAGAGCAGTACTTC. It encodes CASRSPGTREQYF.

There are a few counts of this clone. CDR3 in DNA: TGTGCCAGCAGCCTTAGCAATGAGCAGTTCTTC. It specifies CASSLSNEQFF. This chain links TRBV7-9 with TRBJ2-1; D uncertain. V was pared by 5 bases and J by 6 bases, with 5 bases between. Looked up from germline, CDR1 is SEHNR and CDR2 is FQNEAQ (reference sequence). The CDR3 runs to 11 residues.

This chain links TRBV9 with TRBJ1-1; a weak D match, TRBD1 (6 bases). Trimming left V 0 bases short and J 5 bases short, with 17 bases between. CDR1 and CDR2 (germline): SGDLS, YYNGEE. The CDR3 loop spans 16 amino acids. This CDR3 is CASSVGTAGEGTEAFF. CDR3 coding DNA: TGTGCCAGCAGCGTAGGTACGGCAGGGGAGGGGACTGAAGCTTTCTTT.

This clone was counted between two and nine times. The chain is built from TRBV5-4 and TRBJ1-6, with a tentative D call TRBD1 (6 bases). The CDR3 spans 15 residues. CDR1 is SGHNT, CDR2 YYREEE, per germline (reference sequence). V was trimmed by 2 bases and J by 7 bases, leaving 13 bases between them. This chain's CDR3 is CASSLDTQGNSPLHF. CDR3 coding DNA: TGTGCCAGCAGCTTAGACACCCAGGGGAATTCACCCCTCCACTTT.